The rows below give T cell receptor beta chains drawn from one sample of a study of T cell repertoires in cytomegalovirus infection. TCRdb re-called the reads through MiXCR, storing one row per CDR3 protein. The data contain approximately 71,000 distinct CDR3 sequences, 4% of them singletons. Material: PBMCs. These receptors came from a human donor in good health (CMV status not recorded). Some clones in this sample may be carry-over from other donors' samples. The CDR3 runs from the conserved cysteine through the conserved F or W. Each record gives: D gene, clone size, V gene, J gene, CDR3 DNA, CDR3 protein. The D gene is left open where the match is weak. Clone size is shown for a subset of rows, as once, few, many or a class of expanded clone.

TRBD1	many	TRBV19	TRBJ1-5	TGTGCCAGTAGTGTGACAGGGAGCAATCAGCCCCAGCATTTT	CASSVTGSNQPQHF
TRBD1	NA	TRBV19	TRBJ2-5	TGTGCCAGTAGTATCTTCAGGGGGGAGACCCAGTACTTC	CASSIFRGETQYF
TRBD2	many	TRBV7-8	TRBJ2-2	TGTGCCACTATCCCCCGGGACTACCACACCGGGGAGCTGTTTTTT	CATIPRDYHTGELFF
TRBD2	many	TRBV3-1	TRBJ2-2	TGTGCCAGCAGCCAAGATATCGGGCGATCCGGGACTAGCGGGTTCACCGGGGAGCTGTTTTTT	CASSQDIGRSGTSGFTGELFF
NA	many	TRBV7-6	TRBJ1-5	TGTGCCAGCAGCGGCAGGGATCGTCAGCCCCAGCATTTT	CASSGRDRQPQHF
NA	many	TRBV7-2	TRBJ2-4	TGTGCCAGCAGCTCCCTGATGGACGGGAAAAACATTCAGTACTTC	CASSSLMDGKNIQYF
TRBD1	many	TRBV6-2/TRBV6-3	TRBJ1-1	TGTGCCAGCAGCCGGGACAGGGACACTGAAGCTTTCTTT	CASSRDRDTEAFF
NA	many	TRBV20-1	TRBJ1-1	TGCAGTGCTAGAGTTCCTAAGGGGAACACTGAAGCTTTCTTT	CSARVPKGNTEAFF
NA	many	TRBV7-3	TRBJ2-3	TGTGCCAGCAGCTTAACGCGGGACACAGATACGCAGTATTTT	CASSLTRDTDTQYF
NA	few	TRBV28	TRBJ1-4	TGTGCCAGCAAAGAAGGGCGGCGGAATGAAAAACTGTTTTTT	CASKEGRRNEKLFF
TRBD1	many	TRBV19	TRBJ2-1	TGTGCCAGTAGCAATTTCCTACAGGGGCAACCCCTCGGGCAGTTCTTC	CASSNFLQGQPLGQFF
NA	many	TRBV7-4	TRBJ2-3	TGTGCCAGCACCCCCCCCAGCACAGATACGCAGTATTTT	CASTPPSTDTQYF
NA	many	TRBV7-2	TRBJ1-2	TGTGCCAGCAGCTTAGTCCCGGGACAAAAGTTCTATGGCTACACCTTC	CASSLVPGQKFYGYTF
NA	many	TRBV11-3	TRBJ2-3	TGTGCCAGCAGCGCGAGCTCGTGGGGGGGCAACACAGATACGCAGTATTTT	CASSASSWGGNTDTQYF
NA	many	TRBV7-8	TRBJ1-3	TGTGCCAGCAGCTTAGGGACAGTTGGAAACACCATATATTTT	CASSLGTVGNTIYF